These T cell receptor beta chains were read from a single sample in a study of graft-versus-host responses after intestinal transplantation. Produced via immunoSEQ multiplex PCR; TCRdb's table is partial and in-frame only. The sample lists about 120,000 clones; about nine tenths were seen once. Their antigens are not known. The specimen was unstimulated CD4+ T cells sorted from spleen or lymph node cells, collected before intestinal transplant. The receptors shown here come from a human donor who received an intestinal transplant. Both conserved end residues are part of each CDR3. The order of the fields is clone size, J gene, D gene, V gene, CDR3 protein, CDR3 DNA. A D gene is named only where the DNA matches it firmly. Clone size appears in some rows only: once, few, many, or a class for an expanded clone.

clone size: .; J gene: TRBJ1-2; D gene: TRBD1; V gene: TRBV7-9; CDR3 protein: CASSRGQGNYGYTF; CDR3 DNA: TGTGCCAGCAGCCGGGGACAGGGCAACTATGGCTACACCTTC
clone size: .; J gene: TRBJ2-3; D gene: TRBD2; V gene: TRBV7-2; CDR3 protein: CASSLRGGFTDTQYF; CDR3 DNA: TGTGCCAGCAGCTTACGCGGGGGGTTCACAGATACGCAGTATTTT
clone size: once; J gene: TRBJ1-4; D gene: .; V gene: TRBV10-3; CDR3 protein: CAISEYRVTTNEKLFF; CDR3 DNA: TGTGCCATCAGTGAATACCGGGTAACAACTAATGAAAAACTGTTTTTT
clone size: .; J gene: TRBJ2-2; D gene: .; V gene: TRBV7-2; CDR3 protein: CASSFYFGSANTGELFF; CDR3 DNA: TGTGCCAGCAGCTTTTACTTCGGGTCTGCGAACACCGGGGAGCTGTTTTTT
clone size: .; J gene: TRBJ1-4; D gene: TRBD1; V gene: TRBV5-1; CDR3 protein: CASSLFPTGGKLFF; CDR3 DNA: TGCGCCAGCAGCTTGTTCCCAACAGGGGGAAAACTGTTTTTT
clone size: once; J gene: TRBJ1-4; D gene: TRBD1; V gene: TRBV7-9; CDR3 protein: CASSYHQGAMEKLFF; CDR3 DNA: TGTGCCAGCAGCTATCACCAGGGGGCAATGGAAAAACTGTTTTTT
clone size: .; J gene: TRBJ1-3; D gene: .; V gene: TRBV19; CDR3 protein: CASRPDINTIYF; CDR3 DNA: TGTGCCAGTAGACCAGATATCAACACCATATATTTT
clone size: .; J gene: TRBJ2-2; D gene: TRBD2; V gene: TRBV18; CDR3 protein: CASSPPGLAAGELFF; CDR3 DNA: TGTGCCAGCTCACCACCGGGACTAGCTGCCGGGGAGCTGTTTTTT
clone size: .; J gene: TRBJ1-6; D gene: .; V gene: TRBV7-6; CDR3 protein: CASSSRRGGNSPLHF; CDR3 DNA: TGTGCCAGCAGCTCCCGTAGGGGCGGTAATTCACCCCTCCACTTT
clone size: .; J gene: TRBJ2-5; D gene: TRBD1; V gene: TRBV5-1; CDR3 protein: CASSLWTGGQAQETQYF; CDR3 DNA: TGCGCCAGCAGCTTGTGGACCGGGGGACAGGCTCAAGAGACCCAGTACTTC
clone size: once; J gene: TRBJ2-1; D gene: TRBD2; V gene: TRBV6-5; CDR3 protein: CASSQRRTSDEQFF; CDR3 DNA: TGTGCCAGCAGCCAACGAAGGACTAGCGATGAGCAGTTCTTC
clone size: .; J gene: TRBJ1-5; D gene: .; V gene: TRBV28; CDR3 protein: CASSLYGGGNQPQHF; CDR3 DNA: TGTGCCAGCAGTTTGTATGGGGGCGGCAATCAGCCCCAGCATTTT
clone size: .; J gene: TRBJ1-2; D gene: .; V gene: TRBV20-1; CDR3 protein: CSARSGYGYTF; CDR3 DNA: TGCAGTGCTAGATCGGGCTATGGCTACACCTTC
clone size: .; J gene: TRBJ2-7; D gene: .; V gene: TRBV11-2; CDR3 protein: CASCLQGLNYEQYF; CDR3 DNA: TGTGCCAGCTGTCTGCAGGGATTGAACTACGAGCAGTACTTC
clone size: .; J gene: TRBJ2-7; D gene: .; V gene: TRBV28; CDR3 protein: CASSLSTATYEQYF; CDR3 DNA: TGTGCCAGCAGTTTATCGACAGCTACCTACGAGCAGTACTTC
clone size: .; J gene: TRBJ2-7; D gene: TRBD2; V gene: TRBV30; CDR3 protein: CAWGTVAYSGRVYEQYF; CDR3 DNA: TGTGCCTGGGGGACAGTCGCTTATAGCGGGAGGGTTTACGAGCAGTACTTC
clone size: .; J gene: TRBJ2-1; D gene: .; V gene: TRBV5-1; CDR3 protein: CASSLVRASHNEQFF; CDR3 DNA: TGCGCCAGCAGCTTGGTCAGGGCTTCACACAATGAGCAGTTCTTC
clone size: few; J gene: TRBJ2-7; D gene: .; V gene: TRBV2; CDR3 protein: CASRQSGGLRGQYF; CDR3 DNA: TGTGCCAGCCGTCAGTCGGGTGGACTACGGGGGCAGTACTTC